This T cell receptor beta chain comes out of a study of OX40 agonist ivuxolimab in advanced cancers. Germline V gene data show CDR1 as MNHEY and CDR2 as SVGAGI. V dropped 6 bases and J dropped 2; count of bases not matched to a gene: 6. The CDR3 is 14 residues long. Assay: immunoSEQ multiplex PCR; the TCRdb copy retains only in-frame clones and omits some. The table has 55,000 to 85,000 clones, 70% to 90% seen once. The chain links TRBV6-5 to TRBJ1-2, with TRBD1 identical over 7 bases. The receptor was isolated from an adult with an advanced solid tumor such as melanoma, head and neck, liver or kidney cancer. Source: CD4+ or CD8+ T cells sorted from blood, taken in a trial of the OX40 agonist ivuxolimab. The CDR3 sequence: CASRSTGANYGYTF. CDR3 DNA sequence: TGTGCCAGCAGATCAACAGGGGCCAACTATGGCTACACCTTC.